Listed below are T cell receptor beta chains from one sample, sequenced in a study of cytomegalovirus exposure and HLA in healthy donors. Profiling relied on immunoSEQ multiplex PCR, and the TCRdb table lists in-frame clones only, not all of them. The data contain hundreds of thousands of clones, 82% of them singletons. Sequenced: PBMCs. These receptors all stem from a man aged 40-50 years in good health and CMV-seropositive. The CDR3 runs from the conserved cysteine through the conserved F or W. Each record gives: V gene, J gene, clone size, D gene, CDR3 protein, CDR3 DNA. D genes are given only for firm matches. Size is stated for part of the rows, as once, few or many counts, or as a class when the clone is expanded.

>TRBV28|TRBJ2-1|NA|TRBD2
CASGTGTRAYNEQFF
TGTGCCAGCGGGACCGGGACTAGGGCTTACAATGAGCAGTTCTTC
>TRBV9|TRBJ2-5|NA|NA
CASSQGGIDETQYF
TGTGCCAGCAGCCAAGGAGGGATCGATGAGACCCAGTACTTC
>TRBV28|TRBJ2-5|once|NA
CASSLGYQETQYF
TGTGCCAGCAGTTTAGGCTACCAAGAGACCCAGTACTTC
>TRBV2|TRBJ1-5|NA|TRBD1
CASRADRGVNQPQHF
TGTGCCAGCAGAGCGGACAGGGGGGTGAATCAGCCCCAGCATTTT
>TRBV6-5|TRBJ2-3|NA|NA
CATLGKNKDTQYF
TGTGCCACCCTTGGCAAGAACAAGGATACGCAGTATTTT
>TRBV4-1|TRBJ2-7|NA|NA
CASSQGGGGGSSYEQYF
TGCGCCAGCAGCCAAGGAGGGGGGGGCGGCAGCTCCTACGAGCAGTACTTC
>TRBV7-2|TRBJ2-7|NA|NA
CASSTGQRYEQYF
TGTGCCAGCAGCACCGGACAACGCTACGAGCAGTACTTC
>TRBV5-6|TRBJ2-7|few|TRBD1
CASSKRQGTRPYEQYF
TGTGCCAGCAGCAAGAGACAGGGGACTCGACCTTACGAGCAGTACTTC
>TRBV23-1|TRBJ2-7|NA|NA
CASTLRRSVGLTVRQYF
TGCGCCAGCACCCTTCGAAGATCCGTGGGACTGACGGTGAGGCAGTACTTC
>TRBV11-3|TRBJ1-2|NA|NA
CASSYPGQNYGYTF
TGTGCCAGCAGCTACCCCGGACAGAACTATGGCTACACCTTC
>TRBV29-1|TRBJ2-3|NA|TRBD2
CSVSGTKLSTDTQYF
TGCAGCGTTTCAGGGACTAAACTTAGCACAGATACGCAGTATTTT
>TRBV5-1|TRBJ2-5|NA|TRBD2
CASSQGLAGLSETQYF
TGCGCCAGCAGCCAAGGACTAGCGGGCCTATCAGAGACCCAGTACTTC
>TRBV2|TRBJ2-7|NA|NA
CASSEASPSSYEQYF
TGTGCCAGCAGTGAAGCTTCCCCGAGCTCCTACGAGCAGTACTTC
>TRBV5-6|TRBJ1-1|NA|NA
CASSLASEAFF
TGTGCCAGCAGCTTGGCCAGTGAAGCTTTCTTT
>TRBV9|TRBJ2-1|NA|TRBD2
CASSVAGGGYEQFF
TGTGCCAGCAGCGTAGCGGGAGGGGGTTATGAGCAGTTCTTC
>TRBV4-1|TRBJ2-1|NA|TRBD1
CASSQEGQGVYNEQFF
TGCGCCAGCAGCCAAGAAGGCCAGGGGGTCTACAATGAGCAGTTCTTC
>TRBV4-2|TRBJ2-1|NA|TRBD2
CASSQETSGSPRFYNEQFF
TGTGCCAGCAGCCAAGAAACTAGCGGGAGTCCCCGGTTCTACAATGAGCAGTTCTTC
>TRBV9|TRBJ2-1|NA|TRBD2
CASSAGTSGSRDEQFF
TGTGCCAGCAGCGCCGGGACTAGCGGGAGCCGGGATGAGCAGTTCTTC
>TRBV11-2|TRBJ2-3|NA|NA
CASGPGDTQYF
TGTGCCAGCGGACCGGGGGATACGCAGTATTTT
>TRBV11-3|TRBJ1-2|NA|NA
CASSPGRGVYGYTF
TGTGCCAGCAGCCCCGGGAGGGGAGTCTATGGCTACACCTTC
>TRBV5-1|TRBJ2-5|NA|TRBD2
CASSLETSGETQYF
TGCGCCAGCAGCTTGGAAACTAGCGGGGAGACCCAGTACTTC
>TRBV14|TRBJ1-5|NA|TRBD1
CASRRTGNQPQHF
TGTGCCAGCAGGCGGACAGGGAATCAGCCCCAGCATTTT
>TRBV29-1|TRBJ1-2|NA|NA
CSVPGTFGYTF
TGCAGCGTTCCCGGGACATTTGGCTACACCTTC